The 27 T cell receptor beta chains given below trace back to one sample, sequenced in a study of shared clonotypes between healthy human individuals. Libraries were prepared by immunoSEQ multiplex PCR; TCRdb keeps only in-frame clonotypes and omits some of them. The data contain millions of clones, approximately 95% of them seen just once; the ten biggest clones take up 0.35% to 0.5%. Sequencing was done on a sample of naive CD4+ T cells from PBMCs. The sample's subset: CD45RA+ positively selected. Receptor source: a man between 18 and 35 years old in good health. Some clones in this sample may be carry-over from other donors' samples.

V is TRBV11-2 and J is TRBJ2-5, with TRBD1 matching over 9 bases. This CDR3 contains 14 residues. J lost 5 bases, V lost 4 bases, and 5 bases had no gene match. Looked up from germline, CDR1 is SGHAT and CDR2 is FQNNGV. The CDR3 DNA sequence: TGTGCCAGCAGCTGGGACAGGGCGGGCGAGACCCAGTACTTC. Amino acids: CASSWDRAGETQYF.

The chain employs TRBV4-1 and TRBJ2-7; D perhaps matches TRBD1 (5 bases). V was pared by 3 bases and J by 10 bases, with 22 bases between. Germline lookup yields CDR1 MGHRA and CDR2 YSYEKL. This CDR3 spans 15 amino acids. This CDR3 reads CASSHAHPTVPYQYF. The CDR3 DNA is TGCGCCAGCAGCCACGCCCACCCGACAGTTCCCTATCAGTACTTC.

This chain joins TRBV7-6 and TRBJ2-1; tentatively, D is TRBD2 (6 bases). V shed 5 bases and J shed 9 bases, with 14 bases lying between them. The CDR3 length is 13 residues. Germline V gene lookup returns CDR1 SGHVS and CDR2 FNYEAQ. The CDR3 protein is CASSLPTSLEQFF. In nucleotides, the CDR3 is TGTGCCAGCAGCCTCCCGACTAGTCTTGAGCAGTTCTTC.

This chain joins TRBV28 and TRBJ1-3; TRBD1 matches 9 bases. CDR1 and CDR2 from the germline V gene are MDHEN and SYDVKM. Germline trimming cut 4 bases from V and 4 bases from J; bases unmatched to any gene: 14. The CDR3 contains 18 residues. The CDR3 reads CASSWHNPTGGSGNTIYF. DNA for the CDR3: TGTGCCAGCAGTTGGCACAATCCAACAGGGGGCTCCGGAAACACCATATATTTT.

DNA for the CDR3: TGTGCCAGCAGTTTATGGGGGGCCGGAGAGGGCTACACCTTC. It yields the protein CASSLWGAGEGYTF. This chain connects TRBV28 to TRBJ1-2, with a possible D match to TRBD1 (6 bases). Trimming pared 0 bases from V and 8 bases from J, leaving 13 bases between. CDR1 and CDR2 from the germline V gene are MDHEN and SYDVKM. The CDR3 is 14 residues long.

A note on this clone: Other DNA sequences within the sample encode an identical CDR3. The chain is built from TRBV5-1 and TRBJ2-1; possible D gene TRBD1, 5 bases. Deletions cut 0 bases from V and 0 bases from J, with 7 bases between. The CDR3 consists of 15 residues. CDR1 and CDR2 (germline): SGHRS, YFSETQ. CDR3 in DNA: TGCGCCAGCAGCTTGGTAGGGGACTCCTACAATGAGCAGTTCTTC. Translation: CASSLVGDSYNEQFF.

V usage is TRBV2 and J usage is TRBJ2-7; D could derive from TRBD1 or TRBD2 (5 bases each). Germline V CDR1 and CDR2: SNHLY, FYNNEI. V was clipped by 6 bases and J by 1 base, with 13 bases between them. This CDR3 contains 14 residues. DNA of the CDR3: TGTGCCAGCAGACCCATAGAGGGGTCCTACGAGCAGTACTTC. Translating gives CASRPIEGSYEQYF.

The rearrangement links TRBV28 to TRBJ1-2, with D tentatively TRBD1 (6 bases). Trimming took 5 bases from V and 4 from J, leaving 11 bases between them. Germline CDR1 MDHEN, CDR2 SYDVKM. There are 13 residues in the CDR3. This CDR3 reads CASSIGGIYGYTF. The CDR3 DNA reads TGTGCCAGCAGTATAGGGGGAATCTATGGCTACACCTTC.

This clone was picked up a small number of times. The chain carries TRBV10-1 and TRBJ2-7, with TRBD1 matching 12 bases. The CDR3 is 14 residues long. Germline lookup yields CDR1 WNHNN and CDR2 SYGVQD (reference sequence). Trimming took 6 bases from V and 4 from J; bases not matched to a gene: 4. The CDR3 here is CASSGTGGPYEQYF. The CDR3 coding sequence is TGCGCCAGCAGCGGGACAGGGGGCCCGTACGAGCAGTACTTC.

The chain carries TRBV6-5 and TRBJ2-7; 11 bases fit TRBD1. The germline V gene has CDR1 MNHEY and CDR2 SVGAGI. The trim removed 5 bases at V and 5 bases at J, leaving 8 bases unmatched. This CDR3 contains 15 residues. CDR3 sequence: CASSDWTGGRNEQYF. The CDR3 DNA reads TGTGCCAGCAGTGACTGGACAGGGGGCCGGAACGAGCAGTACTTC.

A remark on this clone: Other DNA sequences within the sample encode an identical CDR3. The genes are TRBV7-3 and TRBJ1-1, with TRBD1 identical over 7 bases. J gave up 0 bases and V 3 bases, and 4 bases lay outside the gene matches. Germline CDR1 is SGHTA and CDR2 is FQGTGA. The CDR3 runs to 15 residues. The CDR3 spells CASSLGGQLNTEAFF. CDR3 bases: TGTGCCAGCAGCTTGGGGGGACAGTTGAACACTGAAGCTTTCTTT.

This chain uses TRBV18 with TRBJ1-1, with D uncertain. Per the germline V gene, CDR1 is KGHSH and CDR2 is LQKENI. The CDR3 sequence is 13 residues long. The V end was cut by 0 bases, the J end by 3 bases, with 5 bases between. CDR3: CASSPPSHTEAFF. CDR3 DNA sequence: TGTGCCAGCTCACCACCCTCCCACACTGAAGCTTTCTTT.

The chain couples TRBV11-3 to TRBJ2-6; D is undetermined. The ends were cut back, 5 bases at V and 2 bases at J, with 10 bases in the middle. This CDR3 contains 15 residues. Germline V CDR1 and CDR2: SGHNT, YENEEA. CDR3 protein: CASSPHPPGANVLTF. The CDR3 DNA reads TGTGCCAGCAGCCCCCACCCTCCTGGGGCCAACGTCCTGACTTTC.

This clone was counted a few times. Other nucleotide sequences in the sample specify the same CDR3. The chain combines TRBV5-1 with TRBJ1-2; D is uncertain. This CDR3 comprises 12 residues. V lost 0 bases and J lost 5, with 5 bases in between. Germline CDR1 is SGHRS and CDR2 is YFSETQ. This CDR3 is CASSLDRYGYTF. For the CDR3, the DNA is TGCGCCAGCAGCTTGGATCGGTATGGCTACACCTTC. Together with reference TRBV5-1 and TRBJ1-2, the CDR3 gives the full variable domain: KAGVTQTPRYLIKTRGQQVTLSCSPISGHRSVSWYQQTPGQGLQFLFEYFSETQRNKGNFPGRFSGRQFSNSRSEMNVSTLELGDSALYLCASSLDRYGYTFGSGTRLTVV.

A word on this clone: The sample carries other DNA sequences with the same CDR3. The chain recombines TRBV28 with TRBJ1-3; D remains ambiguous. This CDR3 region has 14 residues. The germline CDR1 and CDR2 sequences are MDHEN and SYDVKM. V dropped 5 bases and J dropped 0 bases, with 8 bases sitting between them. The chain's CDR3 is CASSPGFSGNTIYF. The CDR3 DNA follows: TGTGCCAGCAGTCCCGGGTTCTCTGGAAACACCATATATTTT. Together with reference TRBV28 and TRBJ1-3, the CDR3 gives the full variable domain: DVKVTQSSRYLVKRTGEKVFLECVQDMDHENMFWYRQDPGLGLRLIYFSYDVKMKEKGDIPEGYSVSREKKERFSLILESASTNQTSMYLCASSPGFSGNTIYFGEGSWLTVV.

The chain is built from TRBV7-2 and TRBJ2-6; no definite D call. Trimming shortened V by 1 base and J by 6 bases, and 19 bases separated the two germline ends. The germline CDR1 and CDR2 sequences are SGHTA and FQGNSA. The CDR3 is made up of 18 amino acids. For the CDR3, the DNA is TGTGCCAGCAGCTTAGTAGGGTATGCGTCTCCGGAGGCCAACGTCCTGACTTTC. Amino acids: CASSLVGYASPEANVLTF.

The chain links TRBV6-5 to TRBJ2-3, with D possibly called TRBD1 or TRBD2 (5 bases each). Germline V CDR1 and CDR2: MNHEY, SVGAGI. This CDR3 is built from 16 residues. The ends were cut back, 2 bases at V and 2 bases at J, with 14 bases in the middle. The CDR3, as DNA: TGTGCCAGCAGTTACGATGGGACCGGGGCCACAGATACGCAGTATTTT. Protein: CASSYDGTGATDTQYF.

This chain links TRBV7-9 with TRBJ1-4, with 11 bases fitting TRBD1. V lost 1 base to trimming and J lost 10 bases; unmatched junction nucleotides: 5. The CDR3 covers 15 residues. From germline, CDR1 is SEHNR and CDR2 FQNEAQ (reference sequence). CDR3 DNA: TGTGCCAGCAGCTTAGATCGGACAGGGGGCGGAAAACTGTTTTTT. Amino acids: CASSLDRTGGGKLFF.

The chain carries TRBV6-1 and TRBJ2-7; TRBD1 matches 11 bases. The CDR3 loop spans 15 amino acids. Germline CDR1 is MNHNS and CDR2 is SASEGT. After removal of 6 bases from V and 2 bases from J, the junction contained 6 bases not matched to a gene. This CDR3 is CASRRTGGAAYEQYF. The CDR3 coding sequence is TGTGCCAGCAGGCGGACAGGGGGCGCCGCCTACGAGCAGTACTTC.

Notes on this clone: The same CDR3 arises from other DNA sequences in this sample as well. DNA for the CDR3: TGCAGCGTTGAGTCTAGCGCGGAGACCCAGTACTTC. It is translated as CSVESSAETQYF. The chain is built from TRBV29-1 and TRBJ2-5; maybe TRBD2 (6 bases). The CDR3 has 12 amino acids. V lost 3 bases to trimming and J lost 5 bases, with 10 bases between them. CDR1 SQVTM and CDR2 ANQGSEA come from the germline V gene.

CDR3 region: CASSPGHSYTPTGEQYF. DNA for the CDR3: TGTGCCAGTAGCCCGGGACACTCATATACTCCCACGGGGGAGCAGTACTTC. V usage is TRBV19 and J usage is TRBJ2-7; D is possibly TRBD1 (6 bases). CDR3 length: 17 residues. V lost 6 bases to trimming and J lost 7 bases, with 28 bases between them. Germline V gene sequence: CDR1 LNHDA, CDR2 SQIVND (reference sequence).

This chain connects TRBV7-2 to TRBJ2-4, with a possible D match to TRBD2 (5 bases). V was clipped by 1 base and J by 4 bases, with 8 bases between them. Germline CDR1 reads SGHTA; CDR2 reads FQGNSA. The CDR3 runs 14 residues. CDR3 residues: CASSLGLTKNIQYF. CDR3 coding DNA: TGTGCCAGCAGCTTAGGACTAACGAAAAACATTCAGTACTTC. The variable domain in full, completed from reference TRBV7-2 and TRBJ2-4, reads GAGVSQSPSNKVTEKGKDVELRCDPISGHTALYWYRQSLGQGLEFLIYFQGNSAPDKSGLPSDRFSAERTGGSVSTLTIQRTQQEDSAVYLCASSLGLTKNIQYFGAGTRLSVL.

This sequence joins TRBV11-1 and TRBJ2-5, with 8 bases matching TRBD1. J gave up 5 bases and V 5 bases, and 7 bases lay outside the gene matches. The CDR3 runs 14 residues. The germline V gene has CDR1 SGHAT and CDR2 FQDESV (reference sequence). CDR3 sequence reads: CASSMGQGAETQYF. The CDR3 DNA sequence: TGTGCCAGCAGCATGGGCCAGGGGGCTGAGACCCAGTACTTC.

The V call is TRBV10-3, the J call TRBJ2-3; 8 bases are a match to TRBD1. Trimming cost V 8 bases and J 1 base; bases outside gene matches: 8. Per the germline V gene, CDR1 is ENHRY and CDR2 is SYGVKD. This CDR3 spans 15 amino acids. In DNA, the CDR3 is TGTGCCATCTTGGCAGGGGGCGCTGGCACAGATACGCAGTATTTT. Translating it yields CAILAGGAGTDTQYF.

A few counts support this clone. The same CDR3 is also encoded by other DNA sequences in this sample. CDR3 loop: CASSVGQGNYGYTF. DNA of the CDR3: TGTGCCAGCAGCGTAGGGCAGGGCAACTATGGCTACACCTTC. The J gene is TRBJ1-2, the V gene TRBV9; a weak D match, TRBD1 (5 bases). CDR1 is SGDLS, CDR2 YYNGEE, per germline. The CDR3 has 14 amino acids. Trimming removed 0 bases at V and 2 bases at J, with 8 bases between.

About this clone: The same CDR3 also results from other DNA sequences found in this sample. The V and J genes are TRBV5-1 and TRBJ2-3, with TRBD2 identical over 8 bases. J gave up 0 bases and V 0 bases, and 3 bases lay outside the gene matches. The CDR3 consists of 16 residues. CDR1 and CDR2 (germline): SGHRS, YFSETQ. CDR3 coding DNA: TGCGCCAGCAGCTTGGGCCCTAGCGGGAGCACAGATACGCAGTATTTT. This sequence encodes CASSLGPSGSTDTQYF. The variable domain in full, with the rest retrieved from reference TRBV5-1 and TRBJ2-3, is KAGVTQTPRYLIKTRGQQVTLSCSPISGHRSVSWYQQTPGQGLQFLFEYFSETQRNKGNFPGRFSGRQFSNSRSEMNVSTLELGDSALYLCASSLGPSGSTDTQYFGPGTRLTVL.

This sequence joins TRBV5-1 and TRBJ2-3, with D tentatively TRBD2 (6 bases). Germline CDR1 SGHRS, CDR2 YFSETQ. The CDR3 runs 16 residues. V gave up 0 bases and J gave up 0 bases, with 11 bases separating them. Here the CDR3 reads CASSLEGLRSTDTQYF. DNA of the CDR3: TGCGCCAGCAGCTTGGAGGGACTGAGGAGCACAGATACGCAGTATTTT.